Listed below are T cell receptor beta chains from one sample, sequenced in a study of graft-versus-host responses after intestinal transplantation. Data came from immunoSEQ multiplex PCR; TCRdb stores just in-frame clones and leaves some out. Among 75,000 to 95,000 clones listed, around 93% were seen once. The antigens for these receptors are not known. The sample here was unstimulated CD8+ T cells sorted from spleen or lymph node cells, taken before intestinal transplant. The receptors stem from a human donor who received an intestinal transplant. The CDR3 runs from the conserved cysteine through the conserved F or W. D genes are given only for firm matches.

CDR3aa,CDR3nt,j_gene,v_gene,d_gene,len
CASSPRTGGHGYTF,TGTGCCAGCAGCCCGAGGACAGGGGGCCATGGCTACACCTTC,TRBJ1-2,TRBV13,TRBD1,14
CASSLERARGYRNTIYF,TGTGCCAGCAGCTTAGAAAGGGCGCGGGGCTACAGAAACACCATATATTTT,TRBJ1-3,TRBV13,-,17
CASSQDRQGQAYEQYF,TGCGCCAGCAGCCAAGATCGACAGGGACAAGCCTACGAGCAGTACTTC,TRBJ2-7,TRBV4-3,TRBD1,16
CAWSGLAGYNEQFF,TGTGCCTGGAGTGGGCTAGCGGGGTACAATGAGCAGTTCTTC,TRBJ2-1,TRBV30,TRBD2,14
CASSYRTSGADEQYF,TGTGCCAGCAGTTACCGGACTAGCGGGGCCGACGAGCAGTACTTC,TRBJ2-7,TRBV6-5,TRBD2,15
CASRSFGDKNPGELFF,TGTGCCAGCAGGTCGTTTGGGGACAAAAACCCCGGGGAGCTGTTTTTT,TRBJ2-2,TRBV6-6,-,16
CASSLRVNSPLHF,TGTGCCAGCAGCTTGAGGGTTAATTCACCCCTCCACTTT,TRBJ1-6,TRBV7-4,-,13
CASSLIGPGGWSTGELFF,TGTGCCAGCAGTTTAATAGGTCCGGGGGGGTGGAGCACCGGGGAGCTGTTTTTT,TRBJ2-2,TRBV27,TRBD2,18
CASSAPGQGHNEKLFF,TGTGCCAGCAGCGCCCCGGGACAGGGGCATAATGAAAAACTGTTTTTT,TRBJ1-4,TRBV9,TRBD1,16
CASSEALLGDYGYTF,TGTGCCAGCAGTGAAGCGCTTCTAGGGGACTATGGCTACACCTTC,TRBJ1-2,TRBV6-1,-,15
CSVERQTYGYTF,TGCAGCGTTGAGAGGCAGACTTATGGCTACACCTTC,TRBJ1-2,TRBV29-1,-,12
CASSRGGGDLQEQYF,TGTGCCAGCAGCCGGGGGGGAGGGGACCTGCAGGAGCAGTACTTC,TRBJ2-7,TRBV7-8,TRBD2,15
CASSPEREMGNQPQHF,TGCGCCAGCAGCCCCGAGAGGGAAATGGGCAATCAGCCCCAGCATTTT,TRBJ1-5,TRBV10-1,-,16
CASSPRHSSFNEQFF,TGTGCCAGCTCACCACGTCACAGCTCTTTCAATGAGCAGTTCTTC,TRBJ2-1,TRBV18,-,15
CASSQGTSVNYEQYF,TGCGCCAGCAGCCAGGGGACTAGCGTAAACTACGAGCAGTACTTC,TRBJ2-7,TRBV4-3,TRBD2,15
CASSQGVWGSERGYTF,TGCGCCAGCAGCCAGGGAGTTTGGGGATCAGAGCGCGGCTACACCTTC,TRBJ1-2,TRBV4-3,-,16